This T cell receptor beta chain was sequenced in a study of cytomegalovirus exposure and HLA in healthy donors. Overall study context: In an earlier analysis, around 120 million unique TCR beta sequences were found from about 180 million T cells.

Primers included in the PCR were 60 Vbeta and 13 Jbeta primers. Original handling: Later, 65 million to 85 million unique TCR beta chains were counted in an analysis, and about 10 million of them were shared. TCRdb keeps only in-frame clones here, not all; method: immunoSEQ multiplex PCR. V and J calls and clone size follow that table, whereas D and trimming were derived from the DNA. Of approximately 160,000 clones listed, roughly 82% are singletons. This clone showed up just a few times. The antigen remains unidentified. Each donor was nominally healthy when sampled (though unrecorded immune exposures were likely). The study's findings and limits: Roughly even sequencing depth across donors was the assumption behind the presence/absence analyses.

This clonotype was obtained from a woman aged 25 to 45 in good health and CMV-seronegative. Sample: PBMCs.

Here the CDR3 reads CASSLVAGAGNEQFF. The CDR3 coding sequence is TGCGCCAGCAGCTTGGTAGCGGGAGCCGGGAATGAGCAGTTCTTC. The chain combines TRBV5-1 with TRBJ2-1; TRBD2 matches at 9 bases. Germline loops: CDR1 SGHRS, CDR2 YFSETQ. The CDR3 has 15 amino acids. V shed 0 bases and J 7 bases; nucleotides not matched to a gene: 5. Full variable domain (remainder filled in from reference TRBV5-1 and TRBJ2-1): KAGVTQTPRYLIKTRGQQVTLSCSPISGHRSVSWYQQTPGQGLQFLFEYFSETQRNKGNFPGRFSGRQFSNSRSEMNVSTLELGDSALYLCASSLVAGAGNEQFFGPGTRLTVL.